Listed below are T cell receptor beta chains from one sample, sequenced in a study of T cells after yellow fever vaccination. Using its own MiXCR run on the 5' RACE reads, TCRdb lists one record per CDR3 protein. The repertoire holds approximately 300,000 distinct CDR3 sequences, with 8.7% as singletons. Sequencing was performed on PBMCs, taken on the day of the first yellow fever vaccination. Receptors were obtained from a man between 18 and 29 years old who received the YFV17D yellow fever vaccine. The CDR3 runs from the conserved cysteine through the conserved F or W. Each record gives: D gene, clone size, V gene, J gene, CDR3 DNA, CDR3 protein. A D gene is named only where the DNA matches it firmly. Some rows have no size entry. The others give once, few or many, or a class for an expanded clone.

.	few	TRBV7-2	TRBJ2-2	TGTGCCAGCAGCTTAGTGTACAGGGACACCGGGGAGCTGTTTTTT	CASSLVYRDTGELFF
.	.	TRBV10-3	TRBJ2-3	TGTGCCGTCGGCGGGGTGGGATTCTCTAGCACAGATACGCAGTATTTT	CAVGGVGFSSTDTQYF
TRBD2	.	TRBV12-3/TRBV12-4	TRBJ2-3	TGTGCCAGCAGTCTTTTCGGGGGGGCCGGAGATACGCAGTATTTT	CASSLFGGAGDTQYF
TRBD1	few	TRBV6-2/TRBV6-3	TRBJ1-4	TGTGCCAGCAGGCCCCCGGGACAGATTGCAACTAATGAAAAACTGTTTTTT	CASRPPGQIATNEKLFF
.	few	TRBV12-3/TRBV12-4	TRBJ2-7	TGTGCCAGCAGTTTAGAGGGACCTACTTCTGTGGACGAGCAGTACTTC	CASSLEGPTSVDEQYF
TRBD1	few	TRBV9	TRBJ1-1	TGTGCCAGCAGTCTAGATGCAGGGGGACTGAACACTGAAGCTTTCTTT	CASSLDAGGLNTEAFF
TRBD1	.	TRBV29-1	TRBJ1-1	TGCAGCGCTGGGGGACAGGGTGTCGTTGAAGCTTTCTTT	CSAGGQGVVEAFF
TRBD1	few	TRBV12-3/TRBV12-4	TRBJ2-2	TGTGCCAGCAGTTTCAGGACAGGGGACACCGGGGAGCTGTTTTTT	CASSFRTGDTGELFF
.	many	TRBV12-3/TRBV12-4	TRBJ2-6	TGTGCCAGCAGTCTCGGGGTACCTGGGGCCAACGTCCTGACTTTC	CASSLGVPGANVLTF
.	.	TRBV2	TRBJ2-1	TGTGCCAGCAGTGAGTCAGCGGATTCCTACAATGAGCAGTTCTTC	CASSESADSYNEQFF
.	few	TRBV6-2/TRBV6-3	TRBJ1-6	TGTGCCAGCAACCCGTATAATTCACCCCTCCACTTT	CASNPYNSPLHF
.	.	TRBV27	TRBJ1-6	TGTGCCAGCACCGTACTGCCTCGGCTGGATAATTCACCCCTCCACTTT	CASTVLPRLDNSPLHF
TRBD2	.	TRBV5-1	TRBJ2-2	TGCGCCAGCAGCCGTCGACTAGCGGGGGGCACCGGGGAGCTGTTTTTT	CASSRRLAGGTGELFF
TRBD2	.	TRBV7-9	TRBJ2-1	TGTGCCAGCAGCTTGCGCGGACTAGAGCACCATCTGTTCTTC	CASSLRGLEHHLFF
.	.	TRBV5-1	TRBJ2-1	TGCGCCAGCAGACAGGGACTTGAGCAGTTCTTC	CASRQGLEQFF
.	many	TRBV4-2	TRBJ2-1	TGTGCCAGCAGCGGAGACTCCTACAATGAGCAGTTCTTC	CASSGDSYNEQFF
TRBD1	.	TRBV19	TRBJ2-6	TGTGCCAGTAGGAGGACAGGGTATAGATCTGGGGCCAACGTCCTGACTTTC	CASRRTGYRSGANVLTF
.	many	TRBV20-1	TRBJ1-5	TGCAGTGCAACTACAGGGATCGGTCAGCCCCAGCATTTT	CSATTGIGQPQHF
TRBD1	few	TRBV20-1	TRBJ1-5	TGCAGTGCTAGAGTACCCGGGACAGAGAGCGATCAGCCCCAGCATTTT	CSARVPGTESDQPQHF
TRBD1	.	TRBV7-9	TRBJ2-3	TGTGCCAGCAGCTTTGACAGGGCGAGCACAGATACGCAGTATTTT	CASSFDRASTDTQYF
TRBD1	.	TRBV5-6	TRBJ2-5	TGTGCCAGCACCCCAAAAGACAGGGTCGTAGAGACCCAGTACTTC	CASTPKDRVVETQYF
TRBD2	few	TRBV15	TRBJ2-3	TGTGCCACCAGGGACTCAGCTAGCGGGGGTAGCACAGATACGCAGTATTTT	CATRDSASGGSTDTQYF
.	.	TRBV20-1	TRBJ1-2	TGCAGTGCTGATGTAAACCTAGCTAACTATGGCTACACCTTC	CSADVNLANYGYTF
TRBD1	few	TRBV9	TRBJ2-7	TGTGCCAGCAGCGCCGGGACAGTCTCCTACGAGCAGTACTTC	CASSAGTVSYEQYF
TRBD1	many	TRBV5-1	TRBJ1-1	TGCGCCAGCAGTACAGGGGTCAACACTGAAGCTTTCTTT	CASSTGVNTEAFF
.	many	TRBV30	TRBJ2-7	TGTGCCTGGAGTGTACGTGACAGAGATACTGCGCAGTACTTC	CAWSVRDRDTAQYF
.	many	TRBV5-1	TRBJ1-6	TGCGCCAGCAGCTTGGGATCTAGGGATTCACCCCTCCACTTT	CASSLGSRDSPLHF
TRBD2	few	TRBV29-1	TRBJ2-1	TGCAGCGTTGACACTAGCGGGGGGGCGTACAATGAGCAGTTCTTC	CSVDTSGGAYNEQFF
.	.	TRBV20-1	TRBJ1-2	TGCAGTGCCGGCGGGGGGCCGGGTGGCTACACCTTC	CSAGGGPGGYTF
.	once	TRBV5-1	TRBJ2-3	TGCGCCAGCAGCTTGCTTGGACTGTACACAGATACGCAGTATTTT	CASSLLGLYTDTQYF
TRBD2	few	TRBV28	TRBJ2-1	TGTGCCAGCAGTTTATTTTTAGCGGGGGGGCGCTACAATGAGCAGTTCTTC	CASSLFLAGGRYNEQFF
.	few	TRBV5-1	TRBJ2-5	TGCGCCAGCAGCTTGAGGCTGTCACGGGAGACCCAGTACTTC	CASSLRLSRETQYF
.	.	TRBV11-2	TRBJ2-4	TGTGCCAGCAGCTTAGGGGGGTTGGTAACAGCCAAAAACATTCAGTACTTC	CASSLGGLVTAKNIQYF
TRBD1	many	TRBV29-1	TRBJ2-5	TGCAGCGCAACACAGGGGGCAGGAAAGACCCAGTACTTC	CSATQGAGKTQYF
.	few	TRBV6-2/TRBV6-3	TRBJ1-1	TGTGCCAGCAGCTCGGGACACACTAGGAACACTGAAGCTTTCTTT	CASSSGHTRNTEAFF
.	.	TRBV20-1	TRBJ1-6	TGCAGTGCTAACTTCGGGCCCAATTCACCCCTCCACTTT	CSANFGPNSPLHF
TRBD1	few	TRBV7-2	TRBJ1-2	TGTGCCAGCAGCTTTCACGGACAGGGGATTAATGGCTACACCTTC	CASSFHGQGINGYTF
.	many	TRBV12-3/TRBV12-4	TRBJ1-1	TGTGCCAGCAGCCCAACATACGACACTGAAGCTTTCTTT	CASSPTYDTEAFF